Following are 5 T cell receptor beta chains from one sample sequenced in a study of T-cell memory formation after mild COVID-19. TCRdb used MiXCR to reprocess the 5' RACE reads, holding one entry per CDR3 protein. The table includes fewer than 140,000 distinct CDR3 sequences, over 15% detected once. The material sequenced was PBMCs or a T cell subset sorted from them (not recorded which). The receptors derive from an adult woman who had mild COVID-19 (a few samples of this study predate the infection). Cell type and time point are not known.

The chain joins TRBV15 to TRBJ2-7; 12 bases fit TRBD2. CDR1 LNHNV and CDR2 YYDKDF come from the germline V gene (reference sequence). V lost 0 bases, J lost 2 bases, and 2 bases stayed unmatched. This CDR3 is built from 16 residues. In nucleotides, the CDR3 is TGTGCCACCAGCAGAGATCTAGCGGGAGGGACCTACGAGCAGTACTTC. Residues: CATSRDLAGGTYEQYF.

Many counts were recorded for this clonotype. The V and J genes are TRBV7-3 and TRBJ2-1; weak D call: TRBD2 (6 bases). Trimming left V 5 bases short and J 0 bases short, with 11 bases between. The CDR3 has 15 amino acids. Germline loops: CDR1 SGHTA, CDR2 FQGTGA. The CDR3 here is CASSPAGSSYNEQFF. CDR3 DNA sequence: TGTGCCAGCAGCCCTGCGGGGAGCTCCTACAATGAGCAGTTCTTC.

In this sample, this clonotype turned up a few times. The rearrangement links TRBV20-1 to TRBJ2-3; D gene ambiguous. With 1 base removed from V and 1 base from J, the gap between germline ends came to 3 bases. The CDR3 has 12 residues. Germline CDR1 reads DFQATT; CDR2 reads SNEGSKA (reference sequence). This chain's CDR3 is CSARGGTDTQYF. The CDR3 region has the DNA TGCAGTGCTAGAGGGGGCACAGATACGCAGTATTTT.

As DNA, the CDR3 is TGTGCCTCGGCGTTGACGAACACTGAAGCTTTCTTT. Protein: CASALTNTEAFF. The chain carries TRBV30 and TRBJ1-1; D is unclear. V lost 7 bases and J lost 1, with 10 bases in between. CDR3 length: 12 amino acids. Germline CDR1 is GTSNPN and CDR2 is SVGIG (reference sequence).

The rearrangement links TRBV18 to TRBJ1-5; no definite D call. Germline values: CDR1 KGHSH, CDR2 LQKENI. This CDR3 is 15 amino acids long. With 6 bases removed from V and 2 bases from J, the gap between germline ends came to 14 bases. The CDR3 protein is CASSVNTIGNQPQHF. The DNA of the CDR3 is TGTGCCAGCTCGGTCAACACAATCGGCAATCAGCCCCAGCATTTT.